The TCR beta chain under discussion was sequenced for a study of blood T cells in healthy people across ages. Findings and caveats of the study: Whereas aged donors had fewer naive CD4+ cells, long-lived donors had more of them and higher diversity. Naive T cell percentage by flow cytometry tracked strongly with beta diversity.

Through a sample-barcoded 5' primer and a J-beta primer mix, a second PCR was run for about 6 to 12 cycles. The study obtained at least 2.5 million CDR3-containing paired-end reads from every sample. TCRdb processed the 5' RACE reads anew with MiXCR; each CDR3 protein has one entry. The sample consists of about 1.7 million distinct CDR3 sequences, about 28% of them appearing once. As regards this clonotype: Antigen unknown.

The receptor was isolated from a woman under 40 in good health. Sequenced: blood.

The CDR3: CASTSTGLDTEAFF. As DNA, the CDR3 is TGTGCCAGCACCTCGACAGGGTTGGACACTGAAGCTTTCTTT. The V and J genes are TRBV6-6 and TRBJ1-1; 7 nucleotides match TRBD1. J lost 3 bases, V lost 7 bases, and 8 bases had no gene match. The CDR3 has 14 amino acids. The germline gives CDR1 MNHNY, CDR2 SVGAGI (reference sequence).